This TCR beta chain was obtained from a study of T cells after yellow fever vaccination. By 5'RACE template switching, TCR cDNA was produced, with a universal primer site and UMIs added in the process. Via MiXCR, TCRdb re-called the 5' RACE reads, giving one row per CDR3 protein. The sample has more than 450,000 distinct CDR3 sequences, just over 20% seen once; the top ten hold around 17%. The V end was cut by 3 bases, the J end by 2 bases, with 10 bases between. Germline values: CDR1 SEHNR, CDR2 FQNEAQ (reference sequence). The CDR3 runs to 14 residues. Study-wide findings and caveats: The study noted that FACS-sorted repertoires could contain abundant clonotypes contaminating from the bulk population.

Details on this clonotype: The target antigen is unknown.

The chain recombines TRBV7-9 with TRBJ2-5; D is perhaps TRBD1 (6 bases). This receptor was taken from a man between 18 and 29 years old who received the YFV17D yellow fever vaccine. Specimen: PBMCs, collected roughly 20 days after the first yellow fever vaccination. The CDR3 region has the DNA TGTGCCAGCAGCTTCGGGACACGACAAGAGACCCAGTACTTC. Its protein product is CASSFGTRQETQYF.